One sample yielded the 19 T cell receptor beta chains listed below, sequenced in a study of spatial heterogeneity in lung cancer. TCRdb reanalysed the 5' RACE reads using MiXCR and keeps one entry per CDR3 protein. The sample consists of around 20,000 distinct CDR3 sequences, about a tenth of them appearing once. Time point in this sample: blood at routine non-recurrence follow-up after resection. The material sequenced was PBMCs, taken at follow-up. These receptors were taken from a male donor with early-stage non-small cell lung cancer.

The chain couples TRBV19 to TRBJ1-1; no clear D. The germline gives CDR1 LNHDA, CDR2 SQIVND (reference sequence). This CDR3 is built from 13 residues. V was shortened by 0 bases and J by 6 bases, with 8 bases between the two germline ends. CDR3 in DNA: TGTGCCAGTAGTATAGATAGGCAGGCTGAAGCTTTCTTT. Protein sequence: CASSIDRQAEAFF.

Ten or more counts support this clonotype. This chain links TRBV20-1 with TRBJ1-2; no clear D. The CDR3 has 12 residues. The V gene lost 2 bases and the J gene lost 8 bases, with 12 bases spanning the gap. CDR1 is DFQATT and CDR2 is SNEGSKA in the germline V gene (reference sequence). CDR3 coding DNA: TGCAGTGCTAGACTCAGAGAATGGGGCTACACCTTC. It encodes CSARLREWGYTF.

This clonotype has a count of ten or more. The chain joins TRBV29-1 to TRBJ2-1; weak D call: TRBD1 (6 bases). V shed 7 bases and J shed 6 bases, with 16 bases lying between them. Germline V gene sequence: CDR1 SQVTM, CDR2 ANQGSEA. This CDR3 has 13 amino acids. The CDR3 reads CSGSGTSFNEQFF. DNA of the CDR3: TGCAGCGGGAGTGGGACATCATTCAATGAGCAGTTCTTC.

The gene calls are TRBV28 and TRBJ1-2; the D is unclear. The germline V gene encodes CDR1 MDHEN and CDR2 SYDVKM. The V end was cut by 8 bases, the J end by 1 base, with 14 bases between. This CDR3 has 14 amino acids. The CDR3 protein is CASFPTEDNYGYTF. DNA for the CDR3: TGTGCCAGCTTTCCCACGGAGGATAACTATGGCTACACCTTC.

This clonotype was seen only a few times. The rearrangement links TRBV5-8 to TRBJ2-1; 7 bases map to TRBD1. Germline-derived CDR1 and CDR2 are SGHTS and YDEGEE. This CDR3 comprises 15 residues. With V trimmed by 4 bases and J by 2 bases, 6 bases remained unmatched. The CDR3 sequence: CASSQGQPTYNEQFF. The CDR3, as DNA: TGTGCCAGCAGCCAGGGACAGCCGACCTACAATGAGCAGTTCTTC.

This clonotype was found many times. The V call is TRBV5-4, the J call TRBJ2-7, with D hard to call. This CDR3 has 12 amino acids. V lost 0 bases and J lost 11, with 12 bases in between. Germline CDR1 and CDR2: SGHNT and YYREEE (reference sequence). CDR3 protein: CASSLGLTAEYF. CDR3 coding DNA: TGTGCCAGCAGCTTGGGACTTACCGCGGAGTACTTC. The full variable domain, its missing parts supplied by reference TRBV5-4 and TRBJ2-7, is ETGVTQSPTHLIKTRGQQVTLRCSSQSGHNTVSWYQQALGQGPQFIFQYYREEENGRGNFPPRFSGLQFPNYSSELNVNALELDDSALYLCASSLGLTAEYFGPGTRLTVT.

Comments on this clonotype: The junction does not match germline at one end; this may be a read error. The V gene is TRBV29-1, the J gene TRBJ2-3; 8 positions match TRBD1. Per germline, CDR1 SQVTM and CDR2 ANQGSEA. There are 12 residues in the CDR3. As DNA, the CDR3 is TGCAGCCAGGCTCAGGGGGCAGACACGCAGTATTTT. Translating it yields CSQAQGADTQYF.

J is TRBJ2-7 and V is TRBV10-3, with unresolved D. With 1 base removed from V and 6 bases from J, the gap between germline ends came to 4 bases. Germline-derived CDR1 and CDR2 are ENHRY and SYGVKD. This CDR3 is built from 11 residues. In DNA, the CDR3 is TGTGCCATCAGTGAGTACTCCGAGCAGTACTTC. Translating it yields CAISEYSEQYF.

This clonotype was counted many times. This chain uses TRBV5-6 with TRBJ2-3; 9 nucleotides agree with TRBD2. J was trimmed by 0 bases and V by 6 bases; bases with no gene match: 5. Germline values: CDR1 SGHDT, CDR2 YYEEEE. The CDR3 runs 15 residues. CDR3 DNA sequence: TGTGCCAGCACGCTCAGCGGGGGGAGCACAGATACGCAGTATTTT. Translating it yields CASTLSGGSTDTQYF. The full variable domain, rest sourced from reference TRBV5-6 and TRBJ2-3, is DAGVTQSPTHLIKTRGQQVTLRCSPKSGHDTVSWYQQALGQGPQFIFQYYEEEERQRGNFPDRFSGHQFPNYSSELNVNALLLGDSALYLCASTLSGGSTDTQYFGPGTRLTVL.

In its sample, this clonotype was seen a few times. The rearrangement uses TRBV5-1 and TRBJ2-1; D call uncertain. CDR1 and CDR2 (germline): SGHRS, YFSETQ. This CDR3 contains 16 residues. Trimming stripped 4 bases from V and 3 bases from J, with 17 bases between. CDR3 coding DNA: TGCGCCAGCAGCACCCGTACAGTAGAGAACTACAATGAGCAGTTCTTC. Translated: CASSTRTVENYNEQFF. Supplemented by reference TRBV5-1 and TRBJ2-1, the full variable domain reads KAGVTQTPRYLIKTRGQQVTLSCSPISGHRSVSWYQQTPGQGLQFLFEYFSETQRNKGNFPGRFSGRQFSNSRSEMNVSTLELGDSALYLCASSTRTVENYNEQFFGPGTRLTVL.

In this sample, this clonotype turned up a few times. The V and J genes are TRBV20-1 and TRBJ2-3; D not certain. The CDR3 extends over 13 amino acids. V was trimmed by 5 bases and J by 0 bases, leaving 9 bases between them. In germline, CDR1 is DFQATT, CDR2 SNEGSKA (reference sequence). CDR3 in DNA: TGCAGTGCTCTCGATACTAGCACAGATACGCAGTATTTT. Translation: CSALDTSTDTQYF.

V and J are TRBV3-1 and TRBJ2-5; D not resolved. V lost 0 bases and J lost 2, with 10 bases in between. The CDR3 length is 15 residues. Germline V lookup: CDR1 LGHDT, CDR2 YNNKEL (reference sequence). The CDR3 loop is CASSQDQTPQETQYF. The CDR3 DNA reads TGTGCCAGCAGCCAAGATCAGACTCCACAAGAGACCCAGTACTTC.

V and J are TRBV7-2 and TRBJ2-5; D is possibly TRBD2 (5 bases). Germline CDR1 SGHTA, CDR2 FQGNSA. Trimming left V 5 bases short and J 5 bases short, with 18 bases between. The CDR3 consists of 15 residues. CDR3 bases: TGTGCCAGCAGCGACCCGACTACAACGGAGGAGACCCAGTACTTC. Its protein is CASSDPTTTEETQYF.

This clonotype was counted ten times or more. The chain uses TRBV6-6 and TRBJ2-5; D may be TRBD1 (5 bases). The germline V and J ends were trimmed by 7 bases and 2 bases, with 11 bases remaining between them. This CDR3 spans 13 amino acids. The germline V gene has CDR1 MNHNY and CDR2 SVGAGI (reference sequence). This chain's CDR3 is CASTRQPQETQYF. DNA of the CDR3: TGTGCCAGCACCAGACAGCCACAAGAGACCCAGTACTTC.

In its sample, this clonotype was seen many times. V and J are TRBV28 and TRBJ2-7; tentative D call: TRBD2 (5 bases). Germline lookup yields CDR1 MDHEN and CDR2 SYDVKM. The length of the CDR3 is 12 residues. Trimming took off 7 bases at V and 3 bases at J, with 10 bases between the two ends. The CDR3 DNA is TGTGCCAGCACCAAGACTAACTACGAGCAGTACTTC. This translates into CASTKTNYEQYF.

This clonotype is classed as medium-sized. The chain joins TRBV2 to TRBJ1-1; D remains ambiguous. Germline loops: CDR1 SNHLY, CDR2 FYNNEI. V lost 3 bases and J lost 1, with 9 bases in between. The CDR3 has 14 residues. In DNA form, the CDR3 reads TGTGCCAGCAGTGACCGAAAGGGGAACACTGAAGCTTTCTTT. This sequence encodes CASSDRKGNTEAFF.

In this sample, this clonotype turned up many times. V usage is TRBV15 and J usage is TRBJ2-5, with 8 bases fitting TRBD2. The trim removed 0 bases at V and 5 bases at J, leaving 5 bases unmatched. Germline assignment: CDR1 LNHNV and CDR2 YYDKDF (reference sequence). This CDR3 spans 15 amino acids. The CDR3 DNA is TGTGCCACCAGCAGAGATCGCGGGGGGTACGAGACCCAGTACTTC. This translates into CATSRDRGGYETQYF.

This clonotype occurred a few times. The gene calls are TRBV4-1 and TRBJ2-3, with 8 bases lining up with TRBD2. Trimming at V came to 0 bases and at J to 5 bases, leaving 10 bases not matched to a gene. Looked up from germline, CDR1 is MGHRA and CDR2 is YSYEKL. The CDR3 contains 17 residues. The CDR3 DNA is TGCGCCAGCAGCCAAGATATTCAGCGGGGGCGGGGAGATACGCAGTATTTT. As protein: CASSQDIQRGRGDTQYF.

Only a few counts were recorded for this clonotype. This chain links TRBV28 with TRBJ2-7; D ambiguous. V was shortened by 5 bases and J by 0 bases, with 5 bases between the two germline ends. CDR1 is MDHEN and CDR2 is SYDVKM in the germline V gene. The CDR3 covers 12 residues. For the CDR3, the DNA is TGTGCCAGCAGTCTCAGCTCCTACGAGCAGTACTTC. Its protein product is CASSLSSYEQYF.